The 20 T cell receptor beta chains below come from one sample, sequenced in a study of shared clonotypes between healthy human individuals. TCRdb keeps only in-frame clones here, not all; method: immunoSEQ multiplex PCR. Counted here are over 2 million clones, 85% to 95% occurring once; the ten biggest clones make up 0.1% to 0.15%. Specimen: naive CD4+ T cells sorted from blood. The sample's subset: CD45RA+ positively selected. The receptor set was obtained from a man younger than 30 in good health.

Regarding this clone: Other DNA variants within this sample encode the same CDR3. J is TRBJ2-7 and V is TRBV5-1; 9 bases align to TRBD1. Per the germline V gene, CDR1 is SGHRS and CDR2 is YFSETQ. The CDR3 runs 15 residues. The junction had 2 bases not matched to a gene; V was cut back by 0 bases and J by 1 base. CDR3 in amino acids: CASSLGGTGSYEQYF. For the CDR3, the DNA is TGCGCCAGCAGCTTGGGGGGGACAGGGTCCTACGAGCAGTACTTC.

There are a few counts of this clone. The chain links TRBV6-5 to TRBJ1-3, with a possible D match to TRBD1 (5 bases). Trimming removed 4 bases at V and 4 bases at J, with 14 bases between. This CDR3 contains 15 residues. The germline V gene encodes CDR1 MNHEY and CDR2 SVGAGI. CDR3 residues: CASSSAGTGGNTIYF. DNA for the CDR3: TGTGCCAGCAGTTCCGCCGGGACGGGAGGAAACACCATATATTTT.

Concerning this clone: Other nucleotide sequences from this sample produce the same CDR3. The rearrangement links TRBV19 to TRBJ1-4; unclear D gene. Between the trimmed V and J ends, which lost 6 bases and 4 bases, there was a span of 6 bases. Germline V CDR1 and CDR2: LNHDA, SQIVND (reference sequence). The CDR3 has 12 amino acids. The CDR3 DNA is TGTGCCAGTAGCTTTAGTAATGAAAAACTGTTTTTT. Translating it yields CASSFSNEKLFF.

This clone was recorded only once. The chain uses TRBV28 and TRBJ2-7; D might be TRBD2 (6 bases). V lost 4 bases and J lost 10, with 14 bases in between. The CDR3 is 12 residues long. Germline V gene lookup returns CDR1 MDHEN and CDR2 SYDVKM. The CDR3 loop reads CASSSYRESQYF. The DNA of the CDR3 is TGTGCCAGCAGTTCCTATCGGGAGTCCCAGTACTTC.

The rearrangement joins TRBV7-2 to TRBJ1-5; D ambiguous. Trimming cost V 2 bases and J 0 bases, with 8 bases left between them. CDR1 is SGHTA, CDR2 FQGNSA, per germline. This CDR3 spans 15 amino acids. CDR3: CASSLTEFSNQPQHF. The CDR3 DNA follows: TGTGCCAGCAGCTTAACAGAGTTTAGCAATCAGCCCCAGCATTTT.

Only one count was recorded for this clone. The rearrangement uses TRBV2 and TRBJ1-1; tentatively, D is TRBD1 (5 bases). Germline CDR1 reads SNHLY; CDR2 reads FYNNEI. The CDR3 consists of 14 residues. The V end was cut by 8 bases, the J end by 0 bases, with 13 bases between. CDR3 DNA: TGTGCCAGCCCAGGGAAGTCTATGAACACTGAAGCTTTCTTT. Translated, it gives CASPGKSMNTEAFF.

The chain uses TRBV11-3 and TRBJ2-1, with TRBD2 matching 8 bases. Looked up from germline, CDR1 is SGHNT and CDR2 is YENEEA. This CDR3 is 14 amino acids long. Trimming cost V 1 base and J 9 bases; bases outside gene matches: 5. The CDR3 DNA reads as TGTGCCAGCAGCTTAGCTGCGGGAGGAGGTGAGCAGTTCTTC. This gives the protein CASSLAAGGGEQFF.

The rearrangement uses TRBV7-8 and TRBJ2-2; 8 nucleotides align to TRBD1. In germline, CDR1 is SGHVS, CDR2 FQNEAQ. The CDR3 runs to 17 residues. J gave up 5 bases and V 7 bases, and 15 bases lay outside the gene matches. CDR3 loop: CASNLAPGGLGTGELFF. Written as DNA, the CDR3 is TGTGCCAGCAACCTAGCGCCAGGGGGCTTAGGGACCGGGGAGCTGTTTTTT.

The V call is TRBV18, the J call TRBJ2-7; D possibly corresponds to TRBD2 (6 bases). CDR1 and CDR2 (germline): KGHSH, LQKENI. Trimming pared 4 bases from V and 1 base from J, leaving 11 bases between. The CDR3 is made up of 14 amino acids. CDR3 coding DNA: TGTGCCAGCTCACAAAGCGGGCCTTCCTACGAGCAGTACTTC. This codes for CASSQSGPSYEQYF.

Remarks on this clone: Different DNA sequences within this sample yield the same CDR3. The CDR3 region is CASSPTGGNSPLHF. Here the CDR3 DNA reads TGTGCCAGCAGCCCGACAGGGGGGAATTCACCCCTCCACTTT. The chain joins TRBV6-4 to TRBJ1-6; 9 bases match TRBD1. Germline lookup yields CDR1 MRHNA and CDR2 SNTAGT. Unmatched junction bases numbered 4, after V lost 6 bases and J lost 7 bases. The CDR3 spans 14 residues.

J is TRBJ2-5 and V is TRBV10-3; TRBD1 aligns across 9 bases. The CDR3 contains 15 residues. Losses at the gene ends were 3 bases for V and 3 bases for J; bases not matched to a gene: 5. Germline values: CDR1 ENHRY, CDR2 SYGVKD. The CDR3 here is CAISEVGQGKETQYF. Here the CDR3 DNA reads TGTGCCATCAGTGAAGTGGGACAGGGAAAAGAGACCCAGTACTTC.

The chain uses TRBV6-1 and TRBJ1-2; D is unresolved. V was shortened by 3 bases and J by 2 bases, with 7 bases between the two germline ends. CDR3 length: 13 residues. Germline V gene sequence: CDR1 MNHNS, CDR2 SASEGT. CDR3 nucleotide sequence: TGTGCCAGCAGTGACCAACGGAACTATGGCTACACCTTC. As protein: CASSDQRNYGYTF.

The rearrangement uses TRBV10-3 and TRBJ1-6; no firm D call. Trimming shortened V by 0 bases and J by 10 bases, and 13 bases separated the two germline ends. CDR1 ENHRY and CDR2 SYGVKD come from the germline V gene. The CDR3 extends over 15 amino acids. The CDR3 region is CAISESIGSGSPLHF. The CDR3 DNA reads as TGTGCCATCAGTGAGTCGATTGGGAGCGGATCACCCCTCCACTTT.

The rearrangement uses TRBV2 and TRBJ2-3; 9 positions agree with TRBD2. Per the germline V gene, CDR1 is SNHLY and CDR2 is FYNNEI. V shed 7 bases and J 3 bases; nucleotides not matched to a gene: 8. The CDR3 consists of 15 residues. CDR3: CASNKAGGSTDTQYF. CDR3 sequence (DNA): TGTGCCAGCAATAAAGCGGGGGGATCGACAGATACGCAGTATTTT.

J is TRBJ1-3 and V is TRBV10-3; D unclear. The germline gives CDR1 ENHRY, CDR2 SYGVKD. Trimming stripped 7 bases from V and 3 bases from J, with 7 bases between. CDR3 length: 12 amino acids. In nucleotides, the CDR3 is TGTGCCATCACGGGCCTTGGAAACACCATATATTTT. This gives the protein CAITGLGNTIYF.

This clone came up once. The chain carries TRBV4-1 and TRBJ1-3; tentatively, D is TRBD1 (5 bases). The germline V gene has CDR1 MGHRA and CDR2 YSYEKL. Trimming stripped 0 bases from V and 4 bases from J, with 10 bases between. The CDR3 is 15 amino acids. The CDR3 here is CASSQDARVGNTIYF. CDR3 in DNA: TGCGCCAGCAGCCAAGACGCCAGGGTAGGAAACACCATATATTTT.

The chain joins TRBV10-3 to TRBJ2-4, with TRBD1 identical over 8 bases. This CDR3 contains 17 residues. V lost 10 bases to trimming and J lost 0 bases; unmatched junction nucleotides: 14. Germline lookup yields CDR1 ENHRY and CDR2 SYGVKD. The CDR3 loop is CATQTGEEGLAKNIQYF. The CDR3 region has the DNA TGTGCCACCCAGACAGGGGAAGAAGGCTTAGCCAAAAACATTCAGTACTTC.

This chain connects TRBV30 to TRBJ2-3, with D perhaps matching TRBD1 (5 bases). There are 12 residues in the CDR3. The V gene's germline CDR1 is GTSNPN and CDR2 SVGIG (reference sequence). CDR3 in amino acids: CGLRTSGDTQYF. CDR3 bases: TGTGGGCTGCGGACATCAGGAGATACGCAGTATTTT.

The chain recombines TRBV4-3 with TRBJ2-4, with D perhaps TRBD1 or TRBD2 (6 bases each). The CDR3 has 19 residues. V was clipped by 0 bases and J by 0 bases, with 18 bases between them. Germline assignment: CDR1 LGHNA and CDR2 YSLEER. CDR3 region: CASSQEGVIGGLAKNIQYF. The CDR3 DNA follows: TGCGCCAGCAGCCAAGAAGGGGTGATCGGGGGCTTAGCCAAAAACATTCAGTACTTC.

The rearrangement uses TRBV7-2 and TRBJ2-2; D remains ambiguous. Trimming took off 2 bases at V and 2 bases at J, with 6 bases between the two ends. CDR1 is SGHTA and CDR2 is FQGNSA in the germline V gene. CDR3 length equals 14 residues. DNA of the CDR3: TGTGCCAGCAGCTTACTCTCCAACACCGGGGAGCTGTTTTTT. Translation gives CASSLLSNTGELFF.